These 14 T cell receptor beta chains were sequenced from one sample in a study of beta chain features in type 1 diabetes. The entirety of the isolated RNA underwent reverse transcription, so expressed TCRB transcripts were sequenced. Clones were sequenced by immunoSEQ multiplex PCR, and TCRdb holds only the in-frame ones, with some missing. The profile shows roughly 300,000 clones, 13% to 15% of them singletons. The specimen was central memory CD4+ T cells from blood. The receptors were sampled from a man aged 30-40 years in good health.

The J gene is TRBJ2-1, the V gene TRBV5-1; 12 bases agree with TRBD2. J gave up 10 bases and V 4 bases, and 9 bases lay outside the gene matches. The CDR3 runs 15 residues. Per germline, CDR1 SGHRS and CDR2 YFSETQ. The CDR3: CASSSRLAGVGEQFF. The CDR3 DNA sequence: TGCGCCAGCAGCAGCAGACTAGCGGGAGTGGGGGAGCAGTTCTTC.

This chain uses TRBV4-3 with TRBJ1-1; D is ambiguous. CDR3 length: 14 residues. Germline V gives CDR1 LGHNA, CDR2 YSLEER. The V end lost 4 bases, the J end lost 8 bases, and 17 bases lay between the germline ends. The CDR3 reads CASSPQAASAEAFF. The CDR3 DNA sequence: TGCGCCAGCAGCCCCCAAGCGGCCTCGGCAGAAGCTTTCTTT.

The rearrangement joins TRBV27 to TRBJ2-3; 9 positions agree with TRBD2. This CDR3 has 16 amino acids. Germline CDR1 is MNHEY and CDR2 is SMNVEV (reference sequence). V trimming: 7 bases; J trimming: 2 bases; junction bases outside the gene matches: 10. The CDR3 sequence is CASKASGVFSTDTQYF. In DNA, the CDR3 is TGTGCCAGCAAGGCTAGCGGGGTCTTTTCCACAGATACGCAGTATTTT.

This clone appeared a few times. This chain joins TRBV2 and TRBJ2-7; D unclear. V was trimmed by 6 bases and J by 2 bases, leaving 11 bases between them. The CDR3 consists of 13 residues. The germline CDR1 and CDR2 sequences are SNHLY and FYNNEI. CDR3 sequence (DNA): TGTGCCAGCAGCGAGCTGGGGACCTACGAGCAGTACTTC. It encodes CASSELGTYEQYF.

This clone was seen only a few times. The chain links TRBV6-1 to TRBJ2-7; D unresolved. CDR1 and CDR2 from the germline V gene are MNHNS and SASEGT. Deletions cut 3 bases from V and 3 bases from J, with 9 bases between. The CDR3 totals 13 residues. The CDR3, as DNA: TGTGCCAGCAGTGAGTCACTGCTCTACGAGCAGTACGTC. Its protein is CASSESLLYEQYV.

The V gene is TRBV29-1, the J gene TRBJ2-1; D unclear. V was clipped by 3 bases and J by 8 bases, with 8 bases between them. Germline V gene lookup returns CDR1 SQVTM and CDR2 ANQGSEA. The CDR3 consists of 11 residues. CDR3 nucleotide sequence: TGCAGCGTTGAGCTGGGTGATGAGCAGTTCTTC. The encoded protein is CSVELGDEQFF.

V is TRBV7-2 and J is TRBJ1-2, with a possible D match to TRBD1 (5 bases). Germline loops: CDR1 SGHTA, CDR2 FQGNSA. The CDR3 contains 13 residues. Trimming took 1 base from V and 4 from J, leaving 7 bases between them. In nucleotides, the CDR3 is TGTGCCAGCAGCTTAGAAGGGGTCTATGGCTACACCTTC. Its translation: CASSLEGVYGYTF.

This clone was seen only a few times. The genes are TRBV5-4 and TRBJ1-2, with 7 nucleotides matching TRBD1. The CDR3 loop spans 15 amino acids. The germline CDR1 and CDR2 sequences are SGHNT and YYREEE (reference sequence). After removal of 1 base from V and 0 bases from J, the junction contained 3 bases not matched to a gene. DNA for the CDR3: TGTGCCAGCAGCTTGAAGGGACAGCCTAACTATGGCTACACCTTC. This gives the protein CASSLKGQPNYGYTF.

This clone was picked up a small number of times. This rearrangement joins TRBV19 to TRBJ1-5; D unresolved. Trimming stripped 0 bases from V and 6 bases from J, with 12 bases between. The CDR3 sequence is 15 residues long. Germline V gene data show CDR1 as LNHDA and CDR2 as SQIVND (reference sequence). This CDR3 reads CASSIDLFVSQPQHF. The CDR3 DNA sequence: TGTGCCAGTAGTATAGATTTGTTCGTAAGTCAGCCCCAGCATTTT.

The table lists this clone with a few counts. The V call is TRBV10-3, the J call TRBJ2-2, with TRBD1 as a possible D gene (5 bases). The germline V gene encodes CDR1 ENHRY and CDR2 SYGVKD. V lost 2 bases and J lost 9, with 10 bases in between. This CDR3 spans 13 amino acids. CDR3 sequence: CAISELDMRELFF. DNA of the CDR3: TGTGCCATCAGTGAGCTGGACATGCGGGAGCTGTTTTTT.

This clone was seen ten or more times. The chain joins TRBV4-3 to TRBJ2-5; 7 bases are a match to TRBD1. Unmatched junction bases numbered 4, after V lost 2 bases and J lost 7 bases. The CDR3 runs 13 residues. Germline-derived CDR1 and CDR2 are LGHNA and YSLEER. The CDR3 sequence is CASSQYPGGTQYF. CDR3 DNA sequence: TGCGCCAGCAGCCAATACCCAGGGGGGACCCAGTACTTC.

The V call is TRBV19, the J call TRBJ1-4; 8 positions agree with TRBD1. V lost 6 bases, J lost 8 bases, and 11 bases stayed unmatched. The length of the CDR3 is 15 residues. Germline V gives CDR1 LNHDA, CDR2 SQIVND (reference sequence). CDR3 in amino acids: CASSGPGGRREKLFF. CDR3 coding DNA: TGTGCCAGTAGCGGACCAGGGGGCCGTCGGGAAAAACTGTTTTTT. Together with reference TRBV19 and TRBJ1-4, the CDR3 gives the full variable domain: DGGITQSPKYLFRKEGQNVTLSCEQNLNHDAMYWYRQDPGQGLRLIYYSQIVNDFQKGDIAEGYSVSREKKESFPLTVTSAQKNPTAFYLCASSGPGGRREKLFFGSGTQLSVL.

The table lists this clone with a few counts. The chain uses TRBV7-2 and TRBJ2-5, with 9 nucleotides matching TRBD2. This CDR3 is built from 12 residues. Unmatched junction bases numbered 8, after V lost 5 bases and J lost 13 bases. Germline CDR1 reads SGHTA; CDR2 reads FQGNSA. DNA for the CDR3: TGTGCCAGCAGCCCTGCCGGGACTAGCTGGTACTTC. Encoded protein: CASSPAGTSWYF.

The chain uses TRBV6-1 and TRBJ1-2, with 9 bases identical to TRBD1. CDR1 and CDR2 from the germline V gene are MNHNS and SASEGT. V dropped 5 bases and J dropped 3; count of bases not matched to a gene: 4. The CDR3 consists of 14 residues. DNA of the CDR3: TGTGCCAGCAGTCCGGGACAGGGCCACTATGGCTACACCTTC. It specifies CASSPGQGHYGYTF.